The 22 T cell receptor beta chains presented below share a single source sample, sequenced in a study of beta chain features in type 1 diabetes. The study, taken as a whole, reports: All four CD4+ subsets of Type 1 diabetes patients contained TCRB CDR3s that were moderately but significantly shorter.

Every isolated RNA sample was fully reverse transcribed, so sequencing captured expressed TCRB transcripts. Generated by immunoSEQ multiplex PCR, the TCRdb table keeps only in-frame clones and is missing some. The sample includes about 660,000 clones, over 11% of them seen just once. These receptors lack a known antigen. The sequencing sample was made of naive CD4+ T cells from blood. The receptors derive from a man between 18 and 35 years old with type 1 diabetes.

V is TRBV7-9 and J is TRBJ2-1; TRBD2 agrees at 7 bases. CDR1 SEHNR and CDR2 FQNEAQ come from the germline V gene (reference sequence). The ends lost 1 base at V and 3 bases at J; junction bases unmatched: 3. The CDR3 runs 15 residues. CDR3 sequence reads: CASSLVGGNYNEQFF. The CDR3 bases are TGTGCCAGCAGCTTAGTCGGGGGGAACTACAATGAGCAGTTCTTC.

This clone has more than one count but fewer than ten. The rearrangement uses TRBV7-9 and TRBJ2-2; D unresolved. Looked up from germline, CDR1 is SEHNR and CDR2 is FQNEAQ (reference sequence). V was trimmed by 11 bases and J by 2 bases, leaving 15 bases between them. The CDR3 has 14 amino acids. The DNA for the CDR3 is TGTGCCGGGAATAGGGCGGCCAACACCGGGGAGCTGTTTTTT. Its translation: CAGNRAANTGELFF.

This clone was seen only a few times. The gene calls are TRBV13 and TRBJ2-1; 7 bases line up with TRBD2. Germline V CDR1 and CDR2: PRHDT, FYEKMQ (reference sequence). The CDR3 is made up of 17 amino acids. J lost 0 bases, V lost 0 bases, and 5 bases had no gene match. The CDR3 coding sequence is TGTGCCAGCAGCTTAGGGGCATCGGGGGGCTCCTACAATGAGCAGTTCTTC. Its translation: CASSLGASGGSYNEQFF.

This chain's CDR3 is CASSPGPGVYNEQFF. CDR3 nucleotide sequence: TGTGCCAGCTCACCAGGGCCAGGGGTTTACAATGAGCAGTTCTTC. The chain is built from TRBV18 and TRBJ2-1; tentative D call: TRBD1 (6 bases). CDR3 length: 15 residues. The V end lost 2 bases, the J end lost 4 bases, and 12 bases lay between the germline ends. Per germline, CDR1 KGHSH and CDR2 LQKENI.

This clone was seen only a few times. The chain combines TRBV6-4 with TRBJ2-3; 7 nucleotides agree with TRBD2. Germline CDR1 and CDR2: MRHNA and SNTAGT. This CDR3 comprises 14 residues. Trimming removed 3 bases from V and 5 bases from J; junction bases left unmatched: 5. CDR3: CASSETSRGDTQYF. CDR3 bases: TGTGCCAGCAGTGAGACTAGCCGAGGAGATACGCAGTATTTT.

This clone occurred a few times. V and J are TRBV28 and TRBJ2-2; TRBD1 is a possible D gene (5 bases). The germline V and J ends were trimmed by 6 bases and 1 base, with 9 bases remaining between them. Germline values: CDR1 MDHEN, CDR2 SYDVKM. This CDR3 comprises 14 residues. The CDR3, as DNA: TGTGCCAGCAGAACAACAGGGAACACCGGGGAGCTGTTTTTT. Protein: CASRTTGNTGELFF.

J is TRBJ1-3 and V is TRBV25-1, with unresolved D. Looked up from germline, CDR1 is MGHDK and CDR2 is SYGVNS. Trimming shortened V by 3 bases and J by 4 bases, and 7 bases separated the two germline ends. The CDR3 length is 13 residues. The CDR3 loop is CASSDSPGNTIYF. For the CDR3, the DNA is TGTGCCAGCAGTGATTCTCCCGGAAACACCATATATTTT. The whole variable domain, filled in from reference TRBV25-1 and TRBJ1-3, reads EADIYQTPRYLVIGTGKKITLECSQTMGHDKMYWYQQDPGMELHLIHYSYGVNSTEKGDLSSESTVSRIRTEHFPLTLESARPSHTSQYLCASSDSPGNTIYFGEGSWLTVV.

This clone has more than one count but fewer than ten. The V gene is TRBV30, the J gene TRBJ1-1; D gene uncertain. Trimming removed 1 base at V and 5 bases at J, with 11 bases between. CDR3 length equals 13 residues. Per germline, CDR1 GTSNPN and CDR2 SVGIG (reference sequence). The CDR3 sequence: CAWSGLRGTEAFF. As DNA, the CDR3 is TGTGCCTGGAGTGGCCTCAGAGGGACTGAAGCTTTCTTT. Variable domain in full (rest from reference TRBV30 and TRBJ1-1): SQTIHQWPATLVQPVGSPLSLECTVEGTSNPNLYWYRQAAGRGLQLLFYSVGIGQISSEVPQNLSASRPQDRQFILSSKKLLLSDSGFYLCAWSGLRGTEAFFGQGTRLTVV.

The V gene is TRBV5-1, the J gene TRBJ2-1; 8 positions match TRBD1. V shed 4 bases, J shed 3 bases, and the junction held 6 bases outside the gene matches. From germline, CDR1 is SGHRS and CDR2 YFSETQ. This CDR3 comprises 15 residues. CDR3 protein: CASSGDRGGYNEQFF. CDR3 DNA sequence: TGCGCCAGCAGCGGAGACAGGGGAGGCTACAATGAGCAGTTCTTC.

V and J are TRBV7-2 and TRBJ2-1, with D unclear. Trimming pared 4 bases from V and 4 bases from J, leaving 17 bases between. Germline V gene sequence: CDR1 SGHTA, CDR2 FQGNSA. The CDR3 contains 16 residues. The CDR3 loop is CASSSSSGALYNEQFF. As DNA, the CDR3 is TGTGCCAGCAGCTCCTCGTCGGGCGCCCTATACAATGAGCAGTTCTTC.

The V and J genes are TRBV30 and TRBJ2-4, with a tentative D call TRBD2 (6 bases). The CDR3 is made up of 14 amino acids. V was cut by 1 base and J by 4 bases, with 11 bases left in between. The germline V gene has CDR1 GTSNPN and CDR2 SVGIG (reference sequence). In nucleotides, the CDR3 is TGTGCCTGGAGTGGTATGGGGGGTAAAAACATTCAGTACTTC. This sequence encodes CAWSGMGGKNIQYF.

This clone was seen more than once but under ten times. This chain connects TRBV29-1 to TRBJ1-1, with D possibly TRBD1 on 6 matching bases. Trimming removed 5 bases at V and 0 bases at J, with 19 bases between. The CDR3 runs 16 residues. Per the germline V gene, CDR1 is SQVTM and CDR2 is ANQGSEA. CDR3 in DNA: TGCAGCGTTTTCAGGTCCGCCGGGACATTGAACACTGAAGCTTTCTTT. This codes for CSVFRSAGTLNTEAFF.

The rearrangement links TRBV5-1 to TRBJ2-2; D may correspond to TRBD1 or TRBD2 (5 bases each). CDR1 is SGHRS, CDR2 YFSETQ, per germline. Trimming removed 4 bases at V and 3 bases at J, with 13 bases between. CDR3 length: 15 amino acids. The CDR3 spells CASSATGTYTGELFF. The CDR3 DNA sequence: TGCGCCAGCAGCGCGACCGGGACCTACACCGGGGAGCTGTTTTTT. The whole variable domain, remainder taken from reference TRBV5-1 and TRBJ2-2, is KAGVTQTPRYLIKTRGQQVTLSCSPISGHRSVSWYQQTPGQGLQFLFEYFSETQRNKGNFPGRFSGRQFSNSRSEMNVSTLELGDSALYLCASSATGTYTGELFFGEGSRLTVL.

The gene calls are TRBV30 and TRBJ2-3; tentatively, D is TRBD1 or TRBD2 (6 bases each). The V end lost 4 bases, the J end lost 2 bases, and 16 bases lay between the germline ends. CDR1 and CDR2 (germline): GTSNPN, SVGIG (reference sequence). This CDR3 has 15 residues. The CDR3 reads CAWTGGRDHTDTQYF. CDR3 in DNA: TGTGCCTGGACCGGGGGCCGGGACCACACAGATACGCAGTATTTT.

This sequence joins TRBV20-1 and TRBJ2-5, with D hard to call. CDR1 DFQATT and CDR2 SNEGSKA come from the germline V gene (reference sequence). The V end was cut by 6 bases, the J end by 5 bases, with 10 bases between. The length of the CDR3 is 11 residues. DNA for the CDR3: TGCAGTGCCGCACTGGGGGAGACCCAGTACTTC. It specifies CSAALGETQYF.

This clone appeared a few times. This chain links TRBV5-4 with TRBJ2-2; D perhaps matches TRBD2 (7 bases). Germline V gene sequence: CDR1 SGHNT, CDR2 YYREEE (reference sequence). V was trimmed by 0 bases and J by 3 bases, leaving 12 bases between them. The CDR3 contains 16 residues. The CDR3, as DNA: TGTGCCAGCAGCTTGGCCACAGGGAGGGACACCGGGGAGCTGTTTTTT. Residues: CASSLATGRDTGELFF.

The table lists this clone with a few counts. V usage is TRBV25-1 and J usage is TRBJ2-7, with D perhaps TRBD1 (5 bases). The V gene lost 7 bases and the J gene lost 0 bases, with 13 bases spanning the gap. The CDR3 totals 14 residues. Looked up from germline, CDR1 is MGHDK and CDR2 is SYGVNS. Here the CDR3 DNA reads TGTGCCAGCAAAGGCAGGGTCTCCTCCTACGAGCAGTACTTC. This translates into CASKGRVSSYEQYF.

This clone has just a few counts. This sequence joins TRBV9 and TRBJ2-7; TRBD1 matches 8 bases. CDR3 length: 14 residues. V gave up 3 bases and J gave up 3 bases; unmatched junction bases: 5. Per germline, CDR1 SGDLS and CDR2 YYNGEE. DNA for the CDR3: TGTGCCAGCAGCGCGAAGGACAGGGACTACGAGCAGTACTTC. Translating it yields CASSAKDRDYEQYF.

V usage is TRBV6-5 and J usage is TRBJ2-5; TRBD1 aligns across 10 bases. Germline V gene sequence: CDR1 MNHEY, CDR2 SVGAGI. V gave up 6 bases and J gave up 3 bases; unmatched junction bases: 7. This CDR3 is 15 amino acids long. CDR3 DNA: TGTGCCAGCAGCCACTGGACAGGGGGAAAAGAGACCCAGTACTTC. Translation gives CASSHWTGGKETQYF.

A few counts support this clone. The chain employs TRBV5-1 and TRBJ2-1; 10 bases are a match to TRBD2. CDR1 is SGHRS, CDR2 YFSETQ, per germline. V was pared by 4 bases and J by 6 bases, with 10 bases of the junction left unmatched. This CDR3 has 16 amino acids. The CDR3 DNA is TGCGCCAGCAGCCCCCAGGTGAGCGGGGGGGGCAATGAGCAGTTCTTC. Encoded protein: CASSPQVSGGGNEQFF.

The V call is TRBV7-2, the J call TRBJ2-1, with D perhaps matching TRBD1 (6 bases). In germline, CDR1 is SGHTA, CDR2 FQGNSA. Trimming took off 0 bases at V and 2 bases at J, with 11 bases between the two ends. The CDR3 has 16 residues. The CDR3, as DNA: TGTGCCAGCAGCTTAGCGCCACAGGGTCCCTACAATGAGCAGTTCTTC. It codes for CASSLAPQGPYNEQFF.

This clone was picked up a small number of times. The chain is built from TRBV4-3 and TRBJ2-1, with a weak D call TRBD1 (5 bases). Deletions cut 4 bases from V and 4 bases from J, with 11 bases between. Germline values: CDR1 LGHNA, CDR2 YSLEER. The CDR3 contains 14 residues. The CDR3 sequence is CASSPQVAYNEQFF. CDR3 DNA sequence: TGCGCCAGCAGCCCACAGGTCGCTTACAATGAGCAGTTCTTC.